These 28 T cell receptor beta chains originate from one sample sequenced in a study of control samples from healthy donors and cancer patients. TCRdb's copy holds only in-frame clones and misses some; the assay was immunoSEQ multiplex PCR. Among approximately 76,000 clones listed, 75% to 85% were seen once. Sequencing was performed on PBMCs. Every receptor here comes from a man aged 55 to 70 with head and neck cancer.

The rearrangement joins TRBV14 to TRBJ2-1; D is perhaps TRBD2 (5 bases). Trimming stripped 4 bases from V and 3 bases from J, with 13 bases between. This CDR3 has 15 amino acids. CDR1 and CDR2 from the germline V gene are SGHDN and FVKESK. The CDR3 is CASSPLAGGYNEQFF. DNA of the CDR3: TGTGCCAGCAGCCCCCTGGCGGGCGGCTACAATGAGCAGTTCTTC.

This clone was seen once. The chain employs TRBV19 and TRBJ1-1; D is unclear. Germline V gives CDR1 LNHDA, CDR2 SQIVND (reference sequence). The CDR3 length is 13 residues. The V end was cut by 3 bases, the J end by 8 bases, with 13 bases between. DNA for the CDR3: TGTGCCAGTAGTATTACGGTTTGGGGAGAAGCTTTCTTT. Amino acids: CASSITVWGEAFF.

Points on this clone: A single base separates this from a much larger clone, so it may be a read error. The same CDR3 arises from other DNA sequences in this sample as well. The gene calls are TRBV5-1 and TRBJ2-2; 10 bases fit TRBD2. Germline V lookup: CDR1 SGHRS, CDR2 YFSETQ. This CDR3 region has 15 residues. CDR3 sequence reads: CASRLGLAGAGELFF. In DNA, the CDR3 is TGCGCCAGCAGACTAGGCCTAGCGGGAGCCGGAGAGCTGTTTTTT.

The rearrangement joins TRBV19 to TRBJ2-1; the D gene is possibly TRBD1 (6 bases). The V and J ends lost 6 bases and 0 bases respectively, with 15 bases between them. CDR1 is LNHDA and CDR2 is SQIVND in the germline V gene (reference sequence). The CDR3 runs 16 residues. The CDR3 sequence is CASRYTGFSSYNEQFF. The DNA for the CDR3 is TGTGCCAGTAGATATACAGGGTTTAGCTCCTACAATGAGCAGTTCTTC. The whole variable domain, filled in from reference TRBV19 and TRBJ2-1, reads DGGITQSPKYLFRKEGQNVTLSCEQNLNHDAMYWYRQDPGQGLRLIYYSQIVNDFQKGDIAEGYSVSREKKESFPLTVTSAQKNPTAFYLCASRYTGFSSYNEQFFGPGTRLTVL.

The V and J genes are TRBV18 and TRBJ2-7; D unresolved. Germline V lookup: CDR1 KGHSH, CDR2 LQKENI. This CDR3 region has 12 residues. V dropped 2 bases and J dropped 5 bases, with 7 bases sitting between them. The CDR3 protein is CASSPSNDEQYF. CDR3 coding DNA: TGTGCCAGCTCACCAAGTAACGACGAGCAGTACTTC.

The V gene is TRBV7-9, the J gene TRBJ2-3; TRBD2 matches at 8 bases. This CDR3 contains 17 residues. The germline CDR1 and CDR2 sequences are SEHNR and FQNEAQ (reference sequence). J gave up 3 bases and V 6 bases, and 14 bases lay outside the gene matches. This chain's CDR3 is CASSSSPGTRRTDTQYF. The CDR3 DNA reads as TGTGCCAGCAGTTCCAGCCCCGGGACTAGAAGAACAGATACGCAGTATTTT.

This chain links TRBV6-6 with TRBJ1-2; D is perhaps TRBD1 (5 bases). V was pared by 7 bases and J by 4 bases, with 19 bases between. The germline V gene encodes CDR1 MNHNY and CDR2 SVGAGI (reference sequence). The CDR3 contains 15 residues. The chain's CDR3 is CASTPGGAAFYGYTF. The CDR3 bases are TGTGCCAGCACCCCCGGGGGAGCAGCCTTCTATGGCTACACCTTC.

The genes are TRBV28 and TRBJ2-7; D call uncertain. CDR3 size: 13 residues. Trimming removed 6 bases from V and 6 bases from J, with 15 bases in between. Germline assignment: CDR1 MDHEN and CDR2 SYDVKM. The CDR3 nucleotides read TGTGCCAGCAGGATCGACTTCCCATCCGAGCAGTACTTC. This sequence encodes CASRIDFPSEQYF. The full variable domain, in which reference TRBV28 and TRBJ2-7 provide the parts outside the CDR3, is DVKVTQSSRYLVKRTGEKVFLECVQDMDHENMFWYRQDPGLGLRLIYFSYDVKMKEKGDIPEGYSVSREKKERFSLILESASTNQTSMYLCASRIDFPSEQYFGPGTRLTVT.

This clone has just a few counts. The V gene is TRBV24-1, the J gene TRBJ2-1; D unresolved. CDR3 length equals 17 residues. Trimming took off 2 bases at V and 1 base at J, with 14 bases between the two ends. CDR1 is KGHDR, CDR2 SFDVKD, per germline. The CDR3 here is CATSDWSSIRSYNEQFF. The DNA of the CDR3 is TGTGCCACCAGTGATTGGTCCTCAATTAGGTCCTACAATGAGCAGTTCTTC.

The chain carries TRBV12-3 or TRBV12-4 and TRBJ2-5; D unclear. The V end lost 6 bases, the J end lost 5 bases, and 13 bases lay between the germline ends. The CDR3 extends over 13 amino acids. The CDR3 DNA sequence: TGTGCCAGCAGCTCCGACGTCCGGGAGACCCAGTACTTC. Encoded protein: CASSSDVRETQYF.

CDR3 nucleotides: TGTGCCAGCACTACTAGGCGTAATGAGCAGTTCTTC. Protein sequence: CASTTRRNEQFF. V usage is TRBV6-5 and J usage is TRBJ2-1, with D maybe TRBD2 (5 bases). V lost 7 bases, J lost 7 bases, and 11 bases lay in between. Germline CDR1 reads MNHEY; CDR2 reads SVGAGI. The CDR3 is made up of 12 amino acids.

As for this clone: Other DNA variants within this sample encode the same CDR3. V usage is TRBV5-4 and J usage is TRBJ2-2; 9 bases match TRBD2. The trim removed 1 base at V and 7 bases at J, leaving 14 bases unmatched. Germline V lookup: CDR1 SGHNT, CDR2 YYREEE (reference sequence). CDR3 length equals 18 residues. Here the CDR3 reads CASSLFRGAGGPGGELFF. CDR3 bases: TGTGCCAGCAGCTTGTTCAGGGGGGCGGGAGGGCCCGGCGGGGAGCTGTTTTTT.

This clone was seen a few times. The CDR3 bases are TGTGCCAGTAGTAGAGGATCGTATAGCAATCAGCCCCAGCATTTT. Translation gives CASSRGSYSNQPQHF. The rearrangement joins TRBV19 to TRBJ1-5; D is uncertain. Per the germline V gene, CDR1 is LNHDA and CDR2 is SQIVND (reference sequence). V lost 4 bases and J 0 bases, leaving 10 bases between the germline ends. The CDR3 extends over 15 amino acids.

About this clone: The sample has other DNA sequences that encode this CDR3 too. The chain joins TRBV20-1 to TRBJ2-5, with D unresolved. V lost 3 bases, J lost 3 bases, and 2 bases lay in between. The CDR3 sequence is 10 residues long. Looked up from germline, CDR1 is DFQATT and CDR2 is SNEGSKA (reference sequence). The CDR3 protein is CSASEETQYF. The CDR3 DNA reads as TGCAGTGCTAGCGAAGAGACCCAGTACTTC.

This clone was found a few times. Distinct nucleotide sequences in the sample also encode this CDR3. The chain joins TRBV28 to TRBJ2-5; D call uncertain. Germline lookup yields CDR1 MDHEN and CDR2 SYDVKM. V was pared by 5 bases and J by 2 bases, with 6 bases between. This CDR3 region has 12 residues. The CDR3 coding sequence is TGTGCCAGCAGTCCAGGACAAGAGACCCAGTACTTC. As protein: CASSPGQETQYF.

The chain employs TRBV12-3 or TRBV12-4 and TRBJ1-1, with no clear D. This CDR3 is 13 amino acids long. Trimming removed 4 bases at V and 6 bases at J, with 12 bases between. The DNA of the CDR3 is TGTGCCAGCAGTTCCTGGACCGAACCTGAAGCTTTCTTT. Residues: CASSSWTEPEAFF.

The chain links TRBV5-1 to TRBJ2-7; 8 bases agree with TRBD2. Germline V gene data show CDR1 as SGHRS and CDR2 as YFSETQ. The CDR3 extends over 14 amino acids. V trimming: 3 bases; J trimming: 2 bases; junction bases outside the gene matches: 4. The CDR3 DNA sequence: TGCGCCAGCAGCTCGGGACTAGAAACCTACGAGCAGTACTTC. Amino acids: CASSSGLETYEQYF.

To note about this clone: Other DNA sequences in this sample translate to the same CDR3. The chain recombines TRBV3-1 (or the pseudogene TRBV3-2) with TRBJ2-2; 11 positions match TRBD1. The V gene's germline CDR1 is LGHDT and CDR2 YNNKEL (reference sequence). The CDR3 has 15 residues. V lost 6 bases to trimming and J lost 5 bases; unmatched junction nucleotides: 5. This CDR3 reads CASSGTGGRTGELFF. CDR3 bases: TGTGCCAGCAGTGGGACAGGGGGGCGGACCGGGGAGCTGTTTTTT.

A note on this clone: A junction boundary mismatches the germline segment, possibly from a read error. The chain has TRBV30 and TRBJ1-2; D may be TRBD1 (6 bases). Germline CDR1 and CDR2: GTSNPN and SVGIG (reference sequence). This CDR3 spans 17 amino acids. The CDR3 reads CARRGTAGQATNYGHTF. CDR3 DNA sequence: TGTGCCCGGAGGGGTACCGCGGGACAAGCGACTAACTATGGCCACACCTTC. Based on the CDR3 plus reference TRBV30 and TRBJ1-2, the full variable domain is SQTIHQWPATLVQPVGSPLSLECTVEGTSNPNLYWYRQAAGRGLQLLFYSVGIGQISSEVPQNLSASRPQDRQFILSSKKLLLSDSGFYLCARRGTAGQATNYGHTFGSGTRLTVV.

The chain uses TRBV28 and TRBJ2-1; TRBD2 matches 12 bases. The germline V gene has CDR1 MDHEN and CDR2 SYDVKM. The CDR3 contains 17 residues. V trimming: 2 bases; J trimming: 8 bases; junction bases outside the gene matches: 10. CDR3 bases: TGTGCCAGCAGTTTACTCCTAGCGGGAGGGCGTGGGCATGAGCAGTTCTTC. Amino acid sequence: CASSLLLAGGRGHEQFF. Full variable domain (remainder filled in from reference TRBV28 and TRBJ2-1): DVKVTQSSRYLVKRTGEKVFLECVQDMDHENMFWYRQDPGLGLRLIYFSYDVKMKEKGDIPEGYSVSREKKERFSLILESASTNQTSMYLCASSLLLAGGRGHEQFFGPGTRLTVL.

As regards this clone: Its ends do not fully match the called genes, so a read error is possible. The chain couples TRBV4-2 to TRBJ2-5; D is uncertain. Germline V gene data show CDR1 as LGHNA and CDR2 as YNFKEQ. The CDR3 has 15 residues. Here the CDR3 reads CASSQEAGVQGTQYF. CDR3 DNA sequence: TGTGCCAGCAGCCAAGAAGCCGGAGTCCAAGGGACCCAGTACTTC.

The J gene is TRBJ1-5, the V gene TRBV6-1; D might be TRBD1 (6 bases). V was clipped by 0 bases and J by 11 bases, with 14 bases between them. Germline loops: CDR1 MNHNS, CDR2 SASEGT. The length of the CDR3 is 14 residues. The CDR3 nucleotides read TGTGCCAGCAGTGAAGCGGGACACGGCAGGACCCAGCATTTT. Protein sequence: CASSEAGHGRTQHF.

As to this clone: Within the sample, other DNA sequences also encode this same CDR3. V and J are TRBV29-1 and TRBJ2-5, with 15 positions matching TRBD2. CDR3 length: 14 amino acids. V lost 4 bases and J lost 4; bases outside the gene matches: 1. Looked up from germline, CDR1 is SQVTM and CDR2 is ANQGSEA. This CDR3 reads CSVGTSGGVETQYF. The CDR3 nucleotides are TGCAGCGTTGGGACTAGCGGGGGGGTAGAGACCCAGTACTTC.

The chain is built from TRBV7-9 and TRBJ1-6; weak D call: TRBD1 (5 bases). V lost 8 bases and J lost 9, with 17 bases in between. Germline V gene data show CDR1 as SEHNR and CDR2 as FQNEAQ (reference sequence). There are 14 residues in the CDR3. The CDR3 sequence is CASAWSGGFSPLHF. CDR3 bases: TGTGCCAGCGCATGGTCCGGGGGGTTTTCACCCCTCCACTTT.

This clone was recorded a few times. The chain links TRBV5-8 to TRBJ1-2; D might be TRBD1 (6 bases). The V end was cut by 1 base, the J end by 4 bases, with 17 bases between. The CDR3 sequence is 16 residues long. Germline lookup yields CDR1 SGHTS and CDR2 YDEGEE. As DNA, the CDR3 is TGTGCCAGCAGCTTGCCCCGGACAGATAGATCCTATGGCTACACCTTC. Its protein is CASSLPRTDRSYGYTF.

The chain employs TRBV12-3 or TRBV12-4 and TRBJ1-1; D remains ambiguous. V was shortened by 6 bases and J by 0 bases, with 8 bases between the two germline ends. The CDR3 spans 13 residues. The CDR3 nucleotides are TGTGCCAGCAGGTGGTCCCTGAACACTGAAGCTTTCTTT. Amino acids: CASRWSLNTEAFF.

The V gene is TRBV11-2, the J gene TRBJ2-7, with 7 bases fitting TRBD1. Germline-derived CDR1 and CDR2 are SGHAT and FQNNGV. V dropped 2 bases and J dropped 3; count of bases not matched to a gene: 4. This CDR3 is built from 14 residues. Here the CDR3 DNA reads TGTGCCAGCAGCTTAAAGGGACAGATCTACGAGCAGTACTTC. Translation: CASSLKGQIYEQYF.

The chain employs TRBV6-4 and TRBJ2-1; 9 bases map to TRBD1. Trimming at V came to 3 bases and at J to 7 bases, leaving 10 bases not matched to a gene. CDR1 is MRHNA, CDR2 SNTAGT, per germline. The CDR3 length is 16 residues. The CDR3 nucleotides are TGTGCCAGCAGTGATTACAACAGGGGGCGAAGGAATGAGCAGTTCTTC. Its translation is CASSDYNRGRRNEQFF.